Listed here are 14 T cell receptor beta chains from one sample, sequenced in a study of blood T cell repertoires in COVID-19. The assay was immunoSEQ multiplex PCR, and TCRdb's table has in-frame clones only and misses some. The table has 110,000 to 150,000 clones, around 81% seen once. The source material was peripheral blood. These receptors all stem from a human donor in a cohort sampled during active COVID-19.

This chain connects TRBV4-3 to TRBJ2-6; 7 bases align to TRBD2. The length of the CDR3 is 17 residues. CDR1 is LGHNA, CDR2 YSLEER, per germline. V was pared by 4 bases and J by 0 bases, with 6 bases of the junction left unmatched. CDR3 in amino acids: CASSPGTTYSGANVLTF. DNA for the CDR3: TGCGCCAGCAGCCCAGGGACTACCTACTCTGGGGCCAACGTCCTGACTTTC.

This chain connects TRBV28 to TRBJ1-2; D unclear. The V gene lost 5 bases and the J gene lost 3 bases, with 19 bases spanning the gap. The CDR3 covers 16 residues. From germline, CDR1 is MDHEN and CDR2 SYDVKM. In DNA, the CDR3 is TGTGCCAGCAGTCCCCCGGGATGGGTCACAGACTATGGCTACACCTTC. Its translation: CASSPPGWVTDYGYTF.

To note about this clone: Other DNA sequences of this sample code for an identical CDR3. The rearrangement uses TRBV18 and TRBJ1-3; 9 bases are shared with TRBD1. Germline loops: CDR1 KGHSH, CDR2 LQKENI. This CDR3 comprises 16 residues. The V segment lost 3 bases and the J segment 0 bases; nucleotides outside the gene matches: 3. The CDR3 sequence: CASSPSTGGSGNTIYF. The CDR3 region has the DNA TGTGCCAGCTCACCCTCGACAGGGGGCTCTGGAAACACCATATATTTT.

This chain joins TRBV9 and TRBJ1-1; maybe TRBD1 (5 bases). The germline V gene encodes CDR1 SGDLS and CDR2 YYNGEE. V was trimmed by 4 bases and J by 7 bases, leaving 17 bases between them. This CDR3 has 14 amino acids. The CDR3 here is CASSTTLGTDEAFF. The CDR3 DNA sequence: TGTGCCAGCAGCACCACCCTCGGGACTGATGAAGCTTTCTTT. Complete variable domain (other parts from reference TRBV9 and TRBJ1-1): DSGVTQTPKHLITATGQRVTLRCSPRSGDLSVYWYQQSLDQGLQFLIQYYNGEERAKGNILERFSAQQFPDLHSELNLSSLELGDSALYFCASSTTLGTDEAFFGQGTRLTVV.

The chain carries TRBV4-1 and TRBJ1-6; D possibly corresponds to TRBD1 (5 bases). The CDR3 length is 16 residues. Trimming left V 1 base short and J 7 bases short, with 14 bases between. Germline values: CDR1 MGHRA, CDR2 YSYEKL. The CDR3 coding sequence is TGCGCCAGCAGCCAAGTACAGGCCGGGGGAAATTCACCCCTCCACTTT. Translated: CASSQVQAGGNSPLHF.

The chain uses TRBV2 and TRBJ2-2; 7 nucleotides align to TRBD2. The length of the CDR3 is 14 residues. The V segment lost 4 bases and the J segment 7 bases; nucleotides outside the gene matches: 6. Per the germline V gene, CDR1 is SNHLY and CDR2 is FYNNEI. CDR3 nucleotide sequence: TGTGCCAGCAGTGGCGGGAGTAGGAGCGGGGAGCTGTTTTTT. Amino acid sequence: CASSGGSRSGELFF.

The chain employs TRBV7-8 and TRBJ2-3, with a possible D match to TRBD2 (6 bases). The CDR3 extends over 16 amino acids. Trimming removed 5 bases at V and 2 bases at J, with 17 bases between. CDR1 and CDR2 from the germline V gene are SGHVS and FQNEAQ. The CDR3 nucleotides read TGTGCCAGCAGCCCAGAGGCGGGACGCATCACAGATACGCAGTATTTT. Its protein is CASSPEAGRITDTQYF.

The chain joins TRBV9 to TRBJ2-3; D is possibly TRBD2 (5 bases). CDR1 SGDLS and CDR2 YYNGEE come from the germline V gene. The CDR3 totals 16 residues. V was cut by 0 bases and J by 2 bases, with 13 bases left in between. CDR3: CASSVGGAGLTDTQYF. CDR3 bases: TGTGCCAGCAGCGTAGGAGGAGCAGGACTCACAGATACGCAGTATTTT.

This clone came up a few times. The gene calls are TRBV29-1 and TRBJ2-7; D remains unclear. Germline CDR1 is SQVTM and CDR2 is ANQGSEA. The CDR3 spans 13 residues. V gave up 0 bases and J gave up 2 bases, with 8 bases separating them. This CDR3 reads CSVEDGWPYEQYF. Here the CDR3 DNA reads TGCAGCGTTGAAGACGGGTGGCCCTACGAGCAGTACTTC.

This clone was recorded only once. V and J are TRBV5-6 and TRBJ2-3; TRBD2 might be the D (6 bases). CDR3 length: 17 residues. V lost 3 bases and J lost 0, with 17 bases in between. The germline CDR1 and CDR2 sequences are SGHDT and YYEEEE. CDR3 protein: CASSYRDLRHSTDTQYF. DNA of the CDR3: TGTGCCAGCAGCTACCGGGACTTGAGACATAGCACAGATACGCAGTATTTT. Drawing the rest from reference TRBV5-6 and TRBJ2-3, the complete variable domain is DAGVTQSPTHLIKTRGQQVTLRCSPKSGHDTVSWYQQALGQGPQFIFQYYEEEERQRGNFPDRFSGHQFPNYSSELNVNALLLGDSALYLCASSYRDLRHSTDTQYFGPGTRLTVL.

The sample holds a few counts of this clone. The chain joins TRBV7-8 to TRBJ1-6; the D is unclear. CDR3 size: 13 residues. The V end lost 0 bases, the J end lost 8 bases, and 5 bases lay between the germline ends. Germline assignment: CDR1 SGHVS and CDR2 FQNEAQ. CDR3 sequence reads: CASSLAEDSPLHF. CDR3 nucleotides: TGTGCCAGCAGCTTAGCTGAGGATTCACCCCTCCACTTT.

V is TRBV28 and J is TRBJ1-5; D call uncertain. The ends were cut back, 5 bases at V and 2 bases at J, with 16 bases in the middle. Germline-derived CDR1 and CDR2 are MDHEN and SYDVKM. This CDR3 is 16 amino acids long. The CDR3 DNA is TGTGCCAGCAGTCCCCGGGAGAGCTGGGGCAATCAGCCCCAGCATTTT. Protein sequence: CASSPRESWGNQPQHF.

V and J are TRBV14 and TRBJ2-1, with 9 bases fitting TRBD2. V gave up 4 bases and J gave up 3 bases; unmatched junction bases: 22. The CDR3 runs 21 residues. Germline CDR1 SGHDN, CDR2 FVKESK. CDR3 region: CASSLPLGASGNGGDYNEQFF. CDR3 coding DNA: TGTGCCAGCAGCCTACCGTTGGGGGCTAGCGGGAATGGTGGGGACTACAATGAGCAGTTCTTC.

This chain connects TRBV7-6 to TRBJ2-7, with D perhaps TRBD2 (5 bases). The V gene lost 8 bases and the J gene lost 3 bases, with 26 bases spanning the gap. The germline V gene has CDR1 SGHVS and CDR2 FNYEAQ. There are 17 residues in the CDR3. The CDR3 coding sequence is TGTGCCAGCGCCCAAGACCCGGAAGAGGTGGAGGACTACGAGCAGTACTTC. As protein: CASAQDPEEVEDYEQYF.